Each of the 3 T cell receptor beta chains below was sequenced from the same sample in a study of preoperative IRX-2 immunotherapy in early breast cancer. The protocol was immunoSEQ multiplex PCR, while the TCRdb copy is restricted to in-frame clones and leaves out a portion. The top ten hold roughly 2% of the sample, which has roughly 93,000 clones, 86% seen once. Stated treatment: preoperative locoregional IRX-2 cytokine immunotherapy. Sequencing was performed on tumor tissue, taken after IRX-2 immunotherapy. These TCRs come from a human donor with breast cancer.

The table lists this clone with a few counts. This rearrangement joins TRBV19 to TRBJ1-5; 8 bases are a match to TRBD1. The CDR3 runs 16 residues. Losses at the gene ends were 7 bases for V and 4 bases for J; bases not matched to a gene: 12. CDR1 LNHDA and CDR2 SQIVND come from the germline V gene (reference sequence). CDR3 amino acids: CASTKLGQGGNQPQHF. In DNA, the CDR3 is TGTGCCAGTACCAAACTCGGACAGGGTGGTAATCAGCCCCAGCATTTT.

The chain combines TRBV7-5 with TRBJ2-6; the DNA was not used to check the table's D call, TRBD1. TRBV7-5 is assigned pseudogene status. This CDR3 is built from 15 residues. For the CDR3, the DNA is TGTGCCAGCAGCTTGGCCCTCTCTGGGGCCAACGTCCTGACTTTC. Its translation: CASSLALSGANVLTF.

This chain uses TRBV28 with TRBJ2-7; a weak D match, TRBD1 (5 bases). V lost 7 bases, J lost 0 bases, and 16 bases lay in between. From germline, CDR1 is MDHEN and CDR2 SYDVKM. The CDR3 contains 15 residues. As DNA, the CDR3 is TGTGCCAGCATTTCTCGTAAGGGGATCTCCTACGAGCAGTACTTC. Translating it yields CASISRKGISYEQYF.